A single sample gave rise to the 13 T cell receptor beta chains below, sequenced in a study of human T cells and chemical hapten exposure. Specified time point: patch test 1, 2 weeks after DPC sensitization. Regarding treatment: therapeutic diphenylcyclopropenone sensitization with weekly scalp DPC. Each CDR3 protein is one row after TCRdb ran MiXCR on the RACE reads. This table holds tens of thousands of distinct CDR3 sequences, about 11% found once. The sample here was whole blood, taken in connection with sensitization to the hapten diphenylcyclopropenone (DPC). The receptors derive from a man aged 35 to 55 with alopecia areata. Some clones in this sample may be carry-over from other donors' samples.

The J gene is TRBJ2-3, the V gene TRBV12-3 or TRBV12-4; D remains ambiguous. The CDR3 loop spans 17 amino acids. The germline V and J ends were trimmed by 5 bases and 0 bases, with 18 bases remaining between them. The CDR3 reads CASSISRWAGSTDTQYF. CDR3 sequence (DNA): TGTGCCAGCAGTATCTCTCGGTGGGCAGGAAGCACAGATACGCAGTATTTT.

The genes are TRBV4-1 and TRBJ2-7, with a weak D call TRBD1 (6 bases). The CDR3 is made up of 14 amino acids. Trimming cost V 0 bases and J 3 bases, with 9 bases left between them. Germline V gene lookup returns CDR1 MGHRA and CDR2 YSYEKL. CDR3 loop: CASSQDTGNYEQYF. CDR3 nucleotides: TGCGCCAGCAGCCAAGATACAGGGAACTACGAGCAGTACTTC.

This clonotype was seen more than once but under ten times. The chain has TRBV20-1 and TRBJ1-4; D is perhaps TRBD1 (5 bases). The CDR3 loop spans 14 amino acids. The germline V gene encodes CDR1 DFQATT and CDR2 SNEGSKA (reference sequence). V was pared by 1 base and J by 7 bases, with 13 bases between. As DNA, the CDR3 is TGCAGTGCTAGAGGGGCAGGGCGTAGTGAAAAACTGTTTTTT. It yields the protein CSARGAGRSEKLFF.

This clonotype was counted between two and nine times. The DNA of the CDR3 is TGTGCCAGCACTCTCCAAACCACAGATACGCAGTATTTT. This translates into CASTLQTTDTQYF. V and J are TRBV12-3 or TRBV12-4 and TRBJ2-3; D gene uncertain. Trimming removed 7 bases from V and 2 bases from J, with 10 bases in between. The CDR3 covers 13 residues.

There are many counts of this clonotype. The J gene is TRBJ1-3, the V gene TRBV7-9; 7 nucleotides match TRBD1. The CDR3 is 18 residues long. V lost 5 bases to trimming and J lost 2 bases; unmatched junction nucleotides: 15. Germline V lookup: CDR1 SEHNR, CDR2 FQNEAQ (reference sequence). Here the CDR3 DNA reads TGTGCCAGCAGCCCCATCAGATGGGGGACAGAAACTGGAAACACCATATATTTT. It codes for CASSPIRWGTETGNTIYF.

In this sample, this clonotype turned up many times. The rearrangement uses TRBV5-1 and TRBJ2-5; TRBD2 matches 8 bases. Germline-derived CDR1 and CDR2 are SGHRS and YFSETQ. V lost 0 bases, J lost 1 base, and 11 bases stayed unmatched. The CDR3 spans 18 residues. In DNA form, the CDR3 reads TGCGCCAGCAGCTTGGTTCATCCCAAACTAGCGGCCCAAGAGACCCAGTACTTC. This codes for CASSLVHPKLAAQETQYF.

The chain carries TRBV7-8 and TRBJ2-3, with D possibly matching TRBD2 (6 bases). Deletions cut 5 bases from V and 3 bases from J, with 12 bases between. The CDR3 runs 14 residues. The germline CDR1 and CDR2 sequences are SGHVS and FQNEAQ. CDR3 in amino acids: CASSIRRETDTQYF. For the CDR3, the DNA is TGTGCCAGCAGCATCCGTCGGGAGACAGATACGCAGTATTTT.

This chain connects TRBV4-1 to TRBJ2-3; 8 nucleotides line up with TRBD2. The ends lost 2 bases at V and 2 bases at J; junction bases unmatched: 9. CDR1 and CDR2 from the germline V gene are MGHRA and YSYEKL. The CDR3 sequence is 17 residues long. CDR3 sequence: CASSQILRRGDTDTQYF. The CDR3 nucleotides read TGCGCCAGCAGCCAAATTTTACGGCGGGGGGACACAGATACGCAGTATTTT.

V gene TRBV14 combines with J gene TRBJ2-3; 9 nucleotides match TRBD1. In germline, CDR1 is SGHDN, CDR2 FVKESK. V lost 4 bases to trimming and J lost 0 bases; unmatched junction nucleotides: 8. The CDR3 is 17 residues long. CDR3 residues: CASSPIWGTGSTDTQYF. In DNA, the CDR3 is TGTGCCAGCAGCCCCATCTGGGGGACAGGGAGCACAGATACGCAGTATTTT. The full variable domain, its missing parts supplied by reference TRBV14 and TRBJ2-3, is EAGVTQFPSHSVIEKGQTVTLRCDPISGHDNLYWYRRVMGKEIKFLLHFVKESKQDESGMPNNRFLAERTGGTYSTLKVQPAELEDSGVYFCASSPIWGTGSTDTQYFGPGTRLTVL.

Of note for this clonotype: With a much larger clone just one base away, this may be a read error. The chain carries TRBV12-3 or TRBV12-4 and TRBJ2-3; D remains unclear. The CDR3 length is 12 residues. For the CDR3, the DNA is TGTGCCAGCAGCCTCCACACAGATACGCCGTATTTT. Protein sequence: CASSLHTDTPYF.

The chain couples TRBV14 to TRBJ2-7; a possible D gene is TRBD2 (7 bases). Germline-derived CDR1 and CDR2 are SGHDN and FVKESK. Trimming removed 4 bases at V and 0 bases at J, with 25 bases between. The CDR3 contains 19 residues. The CDR3 region has the DNA TGTGCCAGCAGCCCGAGGGGACCAGCGGGACACCTTAGCTCCTACGAGCAGTACTTC. Residues: CASSPRGPAGHLSSYEQYF.

This clonotype showed up many times. V and J are TRBV12-3 or TRBV12-4 and TRBJ2-4; D not resolved. V lost 6 bases to trimming and J lost 5 bases, with 14 bases between them. The CDR3 is 14 amino acids. The CDR3 is CASSPGPQQNIQYF. Here the CDR3 DNA reads TGTGCCAGCAGCCCCGGACCTCAACAAAACATTCAGTACTTC.

This clonotype was recorded a few times. This chain uses TRBV6-2 or TRBV6-3 with TRBJ2-3, with D possibly TRBD2 on 5 matching bases. V was cut by 3 bases and J by 1 base, with 14 bases left in between. This CDR3 is built from 16 residues. Germline lookup yields CDR1 MNHEY and CDR2 SVGEGT. CDR3 region: CASSYQRAGRTDTQYF. CDR3 coding DNA: TGTGCCAGCAGTTATCAACGGGCGGGCCGCACAGATACGCAGTATTTT.